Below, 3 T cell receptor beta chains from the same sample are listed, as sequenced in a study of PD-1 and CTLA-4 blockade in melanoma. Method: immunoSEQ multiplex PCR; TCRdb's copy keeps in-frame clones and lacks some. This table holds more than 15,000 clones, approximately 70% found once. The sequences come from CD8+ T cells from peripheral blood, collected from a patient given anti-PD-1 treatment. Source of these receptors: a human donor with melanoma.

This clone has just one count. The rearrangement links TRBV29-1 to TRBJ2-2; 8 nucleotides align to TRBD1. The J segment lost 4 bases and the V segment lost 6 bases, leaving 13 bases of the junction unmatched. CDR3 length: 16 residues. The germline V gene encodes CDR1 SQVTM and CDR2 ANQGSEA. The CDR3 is CSVEPRTGRGTGELFF. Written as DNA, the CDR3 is TGCAGCGTGGAACCCCGGACAGGGCGAGGCACCGGGGAGCTGTTTTTT.

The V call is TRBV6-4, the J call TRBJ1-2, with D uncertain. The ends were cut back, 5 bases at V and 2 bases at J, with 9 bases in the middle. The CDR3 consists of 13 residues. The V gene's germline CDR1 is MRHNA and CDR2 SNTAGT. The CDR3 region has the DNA TGTGCCAGCAGTCAAAAGGGAAACTATGGCTACACCTTC. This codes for CASSQKGNYGYTF.

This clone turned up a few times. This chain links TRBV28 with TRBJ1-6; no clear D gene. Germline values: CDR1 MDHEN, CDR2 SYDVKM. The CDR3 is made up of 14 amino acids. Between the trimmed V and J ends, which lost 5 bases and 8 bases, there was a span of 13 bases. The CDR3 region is CASSPILRDSPLHF. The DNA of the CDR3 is TGTGCCAGCAGTCCGATTCTAAGAGATTCACCCCTCCACTTT.